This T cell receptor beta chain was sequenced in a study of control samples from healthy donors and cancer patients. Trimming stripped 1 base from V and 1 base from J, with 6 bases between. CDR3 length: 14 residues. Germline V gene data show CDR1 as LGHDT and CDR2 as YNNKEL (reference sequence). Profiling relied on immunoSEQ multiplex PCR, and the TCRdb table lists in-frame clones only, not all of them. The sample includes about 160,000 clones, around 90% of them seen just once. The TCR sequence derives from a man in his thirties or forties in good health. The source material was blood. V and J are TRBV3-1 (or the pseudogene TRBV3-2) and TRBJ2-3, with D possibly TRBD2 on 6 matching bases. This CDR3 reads CASSQGGGTDTQYF. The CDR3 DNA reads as TGTGCCAGCAGCCAAGGCGGGGGCACAGATACGCAGTATTTT.